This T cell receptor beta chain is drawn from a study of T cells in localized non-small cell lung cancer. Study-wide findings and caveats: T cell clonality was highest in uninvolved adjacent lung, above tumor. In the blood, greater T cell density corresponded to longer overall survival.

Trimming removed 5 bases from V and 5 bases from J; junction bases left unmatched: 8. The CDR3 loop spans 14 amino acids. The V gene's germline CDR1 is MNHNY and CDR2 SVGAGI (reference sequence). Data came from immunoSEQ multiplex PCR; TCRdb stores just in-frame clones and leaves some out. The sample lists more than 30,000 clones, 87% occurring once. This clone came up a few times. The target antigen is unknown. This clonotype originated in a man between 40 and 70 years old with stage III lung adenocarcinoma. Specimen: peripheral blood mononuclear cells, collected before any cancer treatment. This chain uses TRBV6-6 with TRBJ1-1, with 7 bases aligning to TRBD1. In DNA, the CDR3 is TGTGCCAGCAGTGTCCTACAGGGGTTTACTGAAGCTTTCTTT. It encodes CASSVLQGFTEAFF.